The rows below give T cell receptor beta chains drawn from one sample of a study of blood T cell repertoires in COVID-19. Sequenced by immunoSEQ multiplex PCR; TCRdb stores in-frame clones only, minus some. The data contain 200,000 to 250,000 clones, around 89% of them singletons. What was sequenced was PBMCs or T cells enriched from blood (not recorded which). These receptors all stem from a woman between 18 and 30 years old in a cohort exposed to, infected with or recovered from COVID-19 (not recorded which). CDR3s include the opening cysteine and the closing phenylalanine or tryptophan. Each record gives: D gene, clone size, V gene, CDR3 protein. The D gene is left open where the match is weak. Size tells how often a clone was seen (once, few, many) or the class of an expanded clone, and some rows leave it out.

NA NA TRBV5-4 CASSAFSGYEQYF
NA few TRBV2 CASSERGSGSFGHF
NA NA TRBV6-1 CASSEALAKNIQYF
NA once TRBV5-1 CASSSGGPSSYNEQFF
NA NA TRBV5-1 CASSLDSHTDTQYF
TRBD1 NA TRBV2 CASSEGTGAMNTEAFF
NA NA TRBV28 CASSLPGDQPQHF
TRBD1 few TRBV18 CASFPGTEGEKLFF
NA NA TRBV12-3/TRBV12-4 CASSRQSGNTIYF
TRBD2 NA TRBV14 CASSRGGNEQFF
NA once TRBV2 CASSEALRGNSPLHF
NA NA TRBV6-5 CASIQGYYGYTF
TRBD2 NA TRBV5-1 CASSLNPSGGNNEQFF
TRBD2 NA TRBV10-1 CASSRLAGGFGDTQYF
TRBD1 NA TRBV5-4 CASSRDPGQHTDTQYF
TRBD1 NA TRBV6-1 CASSEAWTGPVETQYF
TRBD1 NA TRBV6-5 CASRAGTVAKNIQYF
NA NA TRBV7-3 CASSLLPHGSGTDTQYF
TRBD2 NA TRBV11-2 CASSKLAGGPIEQFF
NA NA TRBV10-3 CAISESIQGGETQYF
NA NA TRBV2 CASSMVRESQHF
TRBD2 NA TRBV29-1 CSVWTSGGPQETQYF
NA NA TRBV7-3 CASSTRQGVAGASTDTQYF
NA NA TRBV7-8 CASSFGTAYTDTQYF
TRBD1 NA TRBV2 CASWDRGILNTEAFF
TRBD1 NA TRBV11-2 CASSWIEGQSMNTEAFF
TRBD1 NA TRBV5-5 CASSRRDRLTDTQYF
TRBD2 once TRBV4-1 CASSLVAGAGGEQFF
NA NA TRBV4-2 CASSQSASGRTDTQYF
NA NA TRBV4-2 CASSLDRGGTEAFF
TRBD2 NA TRBV7-8 CASSLVGGSEQFF
NA NA TRBV6-5 CASSHGGVNGELFF
NA once TRBV28 CASRGGGTNEKLFF
TRBD2 NA TRBV7-3 CASSPVAGGPDNEQFF
TRBD1 NA TRBV18 CASSPPPQGDGYTF
TRBD1 NA TRBV7-9 CASSSQGARNTEAFF
TRBD2 NA TRBV5-6 CASSFPSGRSNEQFF
TRBD1 NA TRBV2 CASSRTGGDGYTF
NA NA TRBV7-2 CASSPDAGGQPQHF
NA NA TRBV12-3/TRBV12-4 CASSNRDTGGYTF
NA NA TRBV7-2 CASSLVGGGGTERQFF
TRBD2 NA TRBV19 CASQREGSWAGELFF
TRBD1 NA TRBV6-5 CASSYGTGDEQYF
TRBD1 NA TRBV29-1 CSAGTGSGNTIYF
NA NA TRBV19 CASSIMGSTEAFF
NA NA TRBV19 CASRIRVQTEAFF
NA NA TRBV5-6 CASSLEAFSYEQYF
NA NA TRBV2 CASTKGVTGELFF
NA NA TRBV7-2 CASSYSLDNEQFF
NA NA TRBV18 CASSPPATATNYGYTF
NA NA TRBV3-1/TRBV3-2 CASSQLREHNEQFF
TRBD1 NA TRBV7-6 CASSSRTGGVSPLHF
NA NA TRBV6-5 CATLSRGSPTNVYTF